The 30 T cell receptor beta chains given below trace back to one sample, sequenced in a study of blood T cell dynamics during melanoma immunotherapy. Sequencing used immunoSEQ multiplex PCR; TCRdb keeps in-frame clones, though not all of them. The sample includes 12,000 or so clones, 70% to 90% seen only once; the top ten take about 4.2%. Time point defined: week 3, after first cycle of checkpoint inhibitor. The sequencing used blood, collected from a patient treated with checkpoint blockade. These receptor sequences come from a human donor with melanoma.

The rearrangement joins TRBV7-2 to TRBJ1-5, with D unresolved. The germline V gene encodes CDR1 SGHTA and CDR2 FQGNSA. This CDR3 spans 12 amino acids. V lost 5 bases and J lost 9, with 11 bases in between. CDR3 loop: CASSQDIRPQHF. The CDR3 coding sequence is TGTGCCAGCAGCCAAGACATCAGGCCCCAGCATTTT.

V is TRBV7-7 and J is TRBJ1-1; the match to TRBD1 covers 7 bases. The CDR3 is made up of 17 amino acids. V lost 1 base and J lost 0; bases outside the gene matches: 8. Germline CDR1 is SSHAT and CDR2 is FNYEAQ (reference sequence). The CDR3 spells CASSLVDRFTMNTEAFF. The CDR3 DNA reads TGTGCCAGCAGCTTAGTGGACAGGTTTACAATGAACACTGAAGCTTTCTTT.

In DNA, the CDR3 is TGTGCCAGCAGCTTACCCCCGACTAGCTGGAAGCAGTTCTTC. Protein sequence: CASSLPPTSWKQFF. The V gene is TRBV7-2, the J gene TRBJ2-1, with 7 nucleotides matching TRBD2. The CDR3 consists of 14 residues. The V gene end was trimmed by 2 bases and the J gene end by 11 bases; junction bases not matched to a gene: 9. Germline V CDR1 and CDR2: SGHTA, FQGNSA.

V is TRBV5-1 and J is TRBJ2-2, with 9 bases lining up with TRBD1. The J segment lost 6 bases and the V segment lost 4 bases, leaving 7 bases of the junction unmatched. This CDR3 contains 15 residues. Germline lookup yields CDR1 SGHRS and CDR2 YFSETQ. CDR3 sequence: CASSLGTGTPGELFF. CDR3 coding DNA: TGCGCCAGCAGCCTCGGGACAGGGACCCCCGGGGAGCTGTTTTTT. The variable domain in full, with the rest retrieved from reference TRBV5-1 and TRBJ2-2, is KAGVTQTPRYLIKTRGQQVTLSCSPISGHRSVSWYQQTPGQGLQFLFEYFSETQRNKGNFPGRFSGRQFSNSRSEMNVSTLELGDSALYLCASSLGTGTPGELFFGEGSRLTVL.

The chain recombines TRBV2 with TRBJ2-1; TRBD2 matches 10 bases. Germline-derived CDR1 and CDR2 are SNHLY and FYNNEI. This CDR3 region has 15 residues. V was pared by 7 bases and J by 6 bases, with 9 bases of the junction left unmatched. The CDR3 reads CASTSERGGSNEQFF. DNA of the CDR3: TGTGCCAGCACTAGCGAGCGGGGGGGCAGCAATGAGCAGTTCTTC.

V and J are TRBV5-5 and TRBJ1-5; a weak D match, TRBD1 (5 bases). V shed 3 bases and J shed 4 bases, with 14 bases lying between them. The CDR3 spans 15 residues. Germline CDR1 reads SGHKS; CDR2 reads YYEKEE (reference sequence). DNA of the CDR3: TGTGCCAGCAGCTCCCAGGGTCGCGGGAATCAGCCCCAGCATTTT. Translating gives CASSSQGRGNQPQHF.

The rearrangement links TRBV5-6 to TRBJ1-1, with D maybe TRBD1 (5 bases). Trimming shortened V by 5 bases and J by 6 bases, and 20 bases separated the two germline ends. This CDR3 has 15 amino acids. The germline V gene encodes CDR1 SGHDT and CDR2 YYEEEE. The CDR3, as DNA: TGTGCCAGCAGTCCTTCTAGACAGCGGATGGCTGAAGCTTTCTTT. Amino acid sequence: CASSPSRQRMAEAFF.

This clone was counted a single time. J is TRBJ2-1 and V is TRBV5-1; D gene uncertain. Germline V lookup: CDR1 SGHRS, CDR2 YFSETQ. The CDR3 spans 13 residues. V was trimmed by 4 bases and J by 5 bases, leaving 10 bases between them. CDR3 region: CASSPQGNNEQFF. The CDR3 DNA reads as TGCGCCAGCAGCCCGCAAGGAAACAATGAGCAGTTCTTC.

The rearrangement uses TRBV12-5 and TRBJ2-3; D is perhaps TRBD1 (5 bases). CDR1 is LGHNT and CDR2 is FRNRAP in the germline V gene. Trimming cost V 5 bases and J 5 bases, with 8 bases left between them. The CDR3 covers 12 residues. CDR3 in DNA: TGTGCTAGTGGTATAGGGGAAGATACGCAGTATTTT. It specifies CASGIGEDTQYF.

This rearrangement joins TRBV29-1 to TRBJ2-2; possibly TRBD2 for D (5 bases). CDR1 and CDR2 from the germline V gene are SQVTM and ANQGSEA. Trimming left V 4 bases short and J 5 bases short, with 8 bases between. The CDR3 contains 12 residues. CDR3 sequence: CSVVPGTGELFF. Here the CDR3 DNA reads TGCAGCGTTGTACCGGGGACCGGGGAGCTGTTTTTT.

This clone was recorded once. The rearrangement uses TRBV10-2 and TRBJ2-1, with 7 bases fitting TRBD2. The CDR3 consists of 15 residues. Germline trimming cut 6 bases from V and 0 bases from J; bases unmatched to any gene: 5. In germline, CDR1 is WSHSY, CDR2 SAAADI. The DNA of the CDR3 is TGCGCCAGCAGAGATACTAGCGTCTCCTACAATGAGCAGTTCTTC. The encoded protein is CASRDTSVSYNEQFF.

The chain is built from TRBV7-9 and TRBJ1-5; 10 positions match TRBD1. CDR3 length: 16 amino acids. Germline lookup yields CDR1 SEHNR and CDR2 FQNEAQ (reference sequence). Trimming removed 4 bases from V and 7 bases from J; junction bases left unmatched: 10. The CDR3: CASSYTSGTGDQPQHF. The CDR3 DNA is TGTGCCAGCAGCTACACATCCGGGACAGGGGACCAGCCCCAGCATTTT.

The chain carries TRBV6-5 and TRBJ1-5; TRBD1 is a possible D gene (5 bases). V dropped 6 bases and J dropped 0 bases, with 9 bases sitting between them. The CDR3 extends over 14 amino acids. Per the germline V gene, CDR1 is MNHEY and CDR2 is SVGAGI. Here the CDR3 reads CASSADNSNQPQHF. CDR3 DNA: TGTGCCAGCAGCGCGGACAATAGCAATCAGCCCCAGCATTTT.

The V gene is TRBV2, the J gene TRBJ1-4, with 9 bases identical to TRBD1. The germline gives CDR1 SNHLY, CDR2 FYNNEI. The CDR3 contains 15 residues. V lost 7 bases, J lost 7 bases, and 10 bases stayed unmatched. The CDR3 DNA reads as TGTGCCAGCATACTCCGAACAGGGGGCGGTGAAAAACTGTTTTTT. This sequence encodes CASILRTGGGEKLFF.

This clone was recorded once. The chain joins TRBV2 to TRBJ1-5; possible D gene TRBD1, 5 bases. V gave up 6 bases and J gave up 4 bases, with 13 bases separating them. The CDR3 has 14 residues. CDR1 is SNHLY, CDR2 FYNNEI, per germline. As DNA, the CDR3 is TGTGCCAGCAGCTTTGACAGTTTTAATCAGCCCCAGCATTTT. It codes for CASSFDSFNQPQHF.

Here the CDR3 reads CASSYGQLNTEAFF. CDR3 DNA sequence: TGTGCCAGCAGCTATGGACAGCTGAACACTGAAGCTTTCTTT. V and J are TRBV7-8 and TRBJ1-1, with D perhaps matching TRBD1 (6 bases). CDR3 length equals 14 residues. Between the trimmed V and J ends, which lost 4 bases and 0 bases, there was a span of 9 bases. Germline lookup yields CDR1 SGHVS and CDR2 FQNEAQ.

This clone appeared a single time. V usage is TRBV19 and J usage is TRBJ2-1; 10 bases are a match to TRBD2. In germline, CDR1 is LNHDA, CDR2 SQIVND (reference sequence). V dropped 8 bases and J dropped 10; count of bases not matched to a gene: 20. The CDR3 is made up of 17 amino acids. The CDR3: CASAPGRQAGGPGEQFF. CDR3 DNA: TGTGCCAGTGCCCCCGGTAGGCAAGCGGGAGGGCCAGGCGAGCAGTTCTTC.

The chain employs TRBV19 and TRBJ2-3; D is unclear. The CDR3 covers 15 residues. Germline V gene sequence: CDR1 LNHDA, CDR2 SQIVND (reference sequence). The V gene lost 3 bases and the J gene lost 1 base, with 11 bases spanning the gap. CDR3 DNA: TGTGCCAGTAGTATCGGCCACGGAGGCACAGATACGCAGTATTTT. It yields the protein CASSIGHGGTDTQYF.

V and J are TRBV5-1 and TRBJ2-3; D uncertain. Trimming took off 1 base at V and 0 bases at J, with 9 bases between the two ends. CDR1 SGHRS and CDR2 YFSETQ come from the germline V gene. This CDR3 comprises 15 residues. In nucleotides, the CDR3 is TGCGCCAGCAGCTTGCCGGTATCTAGCACAGATACGCAGTATTTT. It codes for CASSLPVSSTDTQYF.

The gene calls are TRBV19 and TRBJ1-3; D unclear. The CDR3 spans 14 residues. V was trimmed by 6 bases and J by 9 bases, leaving 18 bases between them. In germline, CDR1 is LNHDA, CDR2 SQIVND (reference sequence). CDR3 in amino acids: CASSGRGVRGTIYF. CDR3 in DNA: TGTGCCAGTAGCGGCCGCGGGGTACGCGGCACCATATATTTT.

The chain uses TRBV2 and TRBJ2-2, with 7 positions matching TRBD1. This CDR3 comprises 16 residues. Trimming cost V 7 bases and J 7 bases; bases outside gene matches: 15. Per germline, CDR1 SNHLY and CDR2 FYNNEI. CDR3: CASIGQALGQSGELFF. In nucleotides, the CDR3 is TGTGCCAGCATTGGACAGGCCTTGGGTCAGAGCGGGGAGCTGTTTTTT.

V gene TRBV19 combines with J gene TRBJ2-3; D gene ambiguous. The V gene's germline CDR1 is LNHDA and CDR2 SQIVND (reference sequence). Between the trimmed V and J ends, which lost 4 bases and 8 bases, there was a span of 16 bases. The CDR3 covers 14 residues. This CDR3 reads CASSKDGRLVTQYF. In DNA, the CDR3 is TGTGCCAGTAGTAAGGACGGACGTTTAGTTACGCAGTATTTT.

Only one count was recorded for this clone. V usage is TRBV11-1 and J usage is TRBJ2-2; tentative D call: TRBD1 (6 bases). The CDR3 is 17 amino acids. The germline CDR1 and CDR2 sequences are SGHAT and FQDESV (reference sequence). V was trimmed by 3 bases and J by 2 bases, leaving 16 bases between them. This CDR3 reads CASSLGADSLNTGELFF. The DNA of the CDR3 is TGTGCCAGCAGCTTGGGAGCGGACAGCTTAAACACCGGGGAGCTGTTTTTT.

The chain uses TRBV19 and TRBJ2-7; TRBD1 agrees at 10 bases. V shed 4 bases, J shed 5 bases, and the junction held 5 bases outside the gene matches. The CDR3 covers 14 residues. CDR1 and CDR2 (germline): LNHDA, SQIVND (reference sequence). The CDR3 here is CASSSRDRGNEQYF. The CDR3 DNA reads as TGTGCCAGTAGTAGCCGGGACAGGGGAAACGAGCAGTACTTC.

This sequence joins TRBV5-1 and TRBJ2-6, with D perhaps matching TRBD2 (7 bases). Between the trimmed V and J ends, which lost 6 bases and 3 bases, there was a span of 16 bases. The CDR3 covers 16 residues. The germline V gene has CDR1 SGHRS and CDR2 YFSETQ. In DNA, the CDR3 is TGCGCCAGCACCCCGAGGGGGGGGCTTGGGGCCAACGTCCTGACTTTC. Its translation: CASTPRGGLGANVLTF.

CDR3 region: CASSLSLGGSYNSPLHF. CDR3 coding DNA: TGTGCCAGCAGCTTAAGTCTGGGCGGCTCCTATAATTCACCCCTCCACTTT. V is TRBV7-9 and J is TRBJ1-6, with D unresolved. Trimming took off 2 bases at V and 0 bases at J, with 11 bases between the two ends. CDR1 SEHNR and CDR2 FQNEAQ come from the germline V gene (reference sequence). This CDR3 has 17 amino acids.

J is TRBJ1-2 and V is TRBV2, with TRBD1 matching over 7 bases. This CDR3 is built from 13 residues. Germline CDR1 SNHLY, CDR2 FYNNEI. The V and J ends lost 4 bases and 7 bases, in that order; junction bases with no gene match: 6. CDR3 in amino acids: CASSVETGSGYTF. The CDR3 nucleotides are TGTGCCAGCAGTGTGGAGACAGGGTCTGGCTACACCTTC.

The chain is built from TRBV7-2 and TRBJ2-5; D ambiguous. Trimming removed 1 base at V and 5 bases at J, with 8 bases between. The CDR3 runs to 13 residues. Germline assignment: CDR1 SGHTA and CDR2 FQGNSA. CDR3 residues: CASSLGRRETQYF. In DNA, the CDR3 is TGTGCCAGCAGCTTAGGGCGCCGGGAGACCCAGTACTTC. Based on the CDR3 plus reference TRBV7-2 and TRBJ2-5, the full variable domain is GAGVSQSPSNKVTEKGKDVELRCDPISGHTALYWYRQSLGQGLEFLIYFQGNSAPDKSGLPSDRFSAERTGGSVSTLTIQRTQQEDSAVYLCASSLGRRETQYFGPGTRLLVL.

This chain uses TRBV10-3 with TRBJ2-3, with 7 bases identical to TRBD2. Unmatched junction bases numbered 8, after V lost 11 bases and J lost 6 bases. This CDR3 is built from 12 residues. CDR1 is ENHRY, CDR2 SYGVKD, per germline. Here the CDR3 reads CAAGGGGDTQYF. DNA of the CDR3: TGTGCCGCGGGCGGGGGAGGGGATACGCAGTATTTT.

The chain employs TRBV6-4 and TRBJ2-6, with 8 bases matching TRBD1. The length of the CDR3 is 18 residues. The ends lost 6 bases at V and 0 bases at J; junction bases unmatched: 10. Germline CDR1 and CDR2: MRHNA and SNTAGT. CDR3 DNA sequence: TGTGCCAGCAGGGAGGGACAGGTCTCCACCTCTGGGGCCAACGTCCTGACTTTC. This sequence encodes CASREGQVSTSGANVLTF.